The next 2 T cell receptor beta chains were all read from a single sample in a study of T cells after somatic rescue of genetic block. TCRdb's copy holds only in-frame clones and misses some; the assay was immunoSEQ multiplex PCR. Of about 12,000 clones in the sample, about two thirds are singletons; the top ten hold around 12%. The specimen sequenced was peripheral blood mononuclear cells (PBMCs). The origin of the receptors is a boy younger than 18.

The rearrangement links TRBV18 to TRBJ2-3; D is ambiguous. V gave up 6 bases and J gave up 4 bases, with 5 bases separating them. The CDR3 consists of 11 residues. Looked up from germline, CDR1 is KGHSH and CDR2 is LQKENI. The CDR3 region has the DNA TGTGCCAGCTCGTTGGCAGATACGCAGTATTTT. Translating it yields CASSLADTQYF.

The gene calls are TRBV28 and TRBJ1-1, with a possible D match to TRBD1 (6 bases). Per the germline V gene, CDR1 is MDHEN and CDR2 is SYDVKM. The CDR3 has 12 residues. Deletions cut 5 bases from V and 4 bases from J, with 8 bases between. CDR3 in DNA: TGTGCCAGCAGTACGACAGGCACTGAAGCTTTCTTT. As protein: CASSTTGTEAFF. Drawing the rest from reference TRBV28 and TRBJ1-1, the complete variable domain is DVKVTQSSRYLVKRTGEKVFLECVQDMDHENMFWYRQDPGLGLRLIYFSYDVKMKEKGDIPEGYSVSREKKERFSLILESASTNQTSMYLCASSTTGTEAFFGQGTRLTVV.